This TCR beta chain is from a study of T cells in women clearing cervical HPV infection (dated by TCRdb to the late 2010s). Looking at the study overall: Cases were 20 to 25 women with histologically confirmed HPV16-related CIN3 or worse, including a couple of invasive cancers. Since only a few of the women had HLA typing available, the possibility that HLA type was acting as a confounder could not be ruled out. In the parent cohort, about 10,000 women aged 18 or older were enrolled in Guanacaste, Costa Rica, during about 1992 to 1994 and then followed for approximately 7 years. Quality controls consisted of five blinded duplicates per group, for a total of about 60 samples made up of about 50 participants and some 10 replicates. Cases had a median age of almost 35 years and controls had a median age of around 41, with no significant differences in baseline characteristics. The 20 to 25 controls were women who cleared a single incident HPV16 infection within 12 months without developing precancer or cancer. An exploratory proof-of-principle case-control study, nested within the Guanacaste HPV Natural History Study in Costa Rica, was conducted to compare TCR repertoires across cervical HPV16 outcomes. Cases were matched to controls by age within five years and by the year the sample was collected. Among cases, blood sampling occurred a median of about 160 days after lesion detection, with an interquartile range of about 85 to 210 days. Blood from cases was collected at the visit at which the lesion was first identified, whereas blood from controls was collected once infection was no longer detected.

Paper-wide results and their limitations: Cases were distinguished from controls with an estimated AUC of almost 0.85 by random forest classifiers combining richness and V gene abundances. Lower TRBV6-7 relative abundance was observed in cases than in controls (around 0.1% versus 0.15%; Bonferroni P = 0.0008). Significantly higher TCR repertoire richness was observed in CIN3+ cases than in controls across sequencing depths, whereas no difference in evenness was found. Because of the cross-sectional design, the study could not determine whether the associations came before infection or resulted from infection, and neither effector/memory subsets nor HPV-specific T cells were isolated. Because the number of T cells per sample was unknown, the richness differences could reflect varying T-cell content rather than repertoire biology.

Concerning this clone itself: Its antigen is unknown. With the read ending 3 residues before the CDR3 end, the germline J gene is used to fill in that end.

Every participant had a single incident cervical HPV16 infection, and prevalent HPV16 infections were excluded. Cervical HPV DNA was detected by MY09/MY11 PCR and genotyped by dot-blot hybridization. More than 14 mL of heparinized blood were centrifuged, and the buffy coat was split into aliquots, frozen at -30 degrees C, and then kept at -80 degrees C. QIAGEN kits were used to extract genomic DNA from buffy coat specimens. The immunoSEQ assay used multiplex PCR to amplify TCR beta CDR3 regions from an average of about 1,200 ng of genomic DNA per sample. The assay corrected primer bias using a complete synthetic TCR repertoire to establish an amplification baseline. The amplicons were sequenced using the Illumina platform. Under the source paper's analysis protocol: Sequences were error-corrected by clustering with frequency ratios and a modified nearest-neighbor algorithm and were then analyzed in the immunoSEQ Analyzer with IMGT gene definitions. At each rarefaction depth, TCR richness and evenness were averaged over 20 rarefaction repeats, and samples with fewer sequences than the depth were excluded. V, D and J gene relative abundances were compared between groups with Wilcoxon rank sum tests, applying FDR correction. In the blinded duplicates, the intraclass correlation was about 96% for TCR richness and averaged approximately 82% across 65 to 85 gene segments. Not all clones reach the TCRdb copy of this immuneACCESS table, which keeps in-frame sequences only. Checked studies attribute under half of the gap to unresolved V genes and leave the rest unexplained. V, J and clone size derive from that table, while D and trimming were established from the DNA sequence. This sample's table carries around 19,000 clones. Roughly 5.2% of the sample is in the top ten clones.

Including the terminal cysteine and phenylalanine, the CDR3 comprises 15 residues. Shown are 36 bases from within the CDR3, in frame from base 1. CDR1 is given as KGHSH and CDR2 as LQKENI, both from the germline V gene. The receptor's source is a woman aged 18 to 69 with a cervical HPV16 infection that either progressed to CIN3+ or cleared (not recorded which). The rearranged segments are TRBV18 and TRBJ2-2; the D region may be TRBD1 or TRBD2, each matching 5 bases equally. The sample consisted of blood buffy coat. CDR3 reads: CASSPPGSLGEKLFF. The DNA read from the CDR3 is TGTGCCAGCTCACCGCCGGGATCCTTAGGGGAAAAG.